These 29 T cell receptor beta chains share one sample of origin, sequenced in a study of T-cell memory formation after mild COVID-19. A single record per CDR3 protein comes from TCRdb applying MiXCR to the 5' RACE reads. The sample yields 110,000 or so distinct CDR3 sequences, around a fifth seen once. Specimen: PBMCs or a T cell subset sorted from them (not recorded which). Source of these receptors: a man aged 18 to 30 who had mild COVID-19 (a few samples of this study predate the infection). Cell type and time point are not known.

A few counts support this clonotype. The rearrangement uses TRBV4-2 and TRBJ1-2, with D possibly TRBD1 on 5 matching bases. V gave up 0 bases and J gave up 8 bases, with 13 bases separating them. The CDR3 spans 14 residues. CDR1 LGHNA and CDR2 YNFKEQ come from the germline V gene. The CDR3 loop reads CASSQDPVGLGYTF. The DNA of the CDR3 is TGTGCCAGCAGCCAAGATCCCGTGGGGCTCGGCTACACCTTC.

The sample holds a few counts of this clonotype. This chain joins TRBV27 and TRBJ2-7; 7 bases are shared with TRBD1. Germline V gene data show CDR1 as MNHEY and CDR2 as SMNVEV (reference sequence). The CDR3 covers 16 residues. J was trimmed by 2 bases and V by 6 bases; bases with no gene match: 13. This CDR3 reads CASSSTTGDGPYEQYF. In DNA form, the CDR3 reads TGTGCCAGCAGCTCCACAACAGGGGATGGCCCCTACGAGCAGTACTTC.

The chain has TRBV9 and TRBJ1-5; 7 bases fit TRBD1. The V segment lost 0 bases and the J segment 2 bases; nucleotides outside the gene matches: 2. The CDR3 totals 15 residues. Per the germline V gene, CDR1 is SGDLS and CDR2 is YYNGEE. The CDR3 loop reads CASSVGQGGNQPQHF. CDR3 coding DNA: TGTGCCAGCAGCGTAGGGCAGGGGGGCAATCAGCCCCAGCATTTT.

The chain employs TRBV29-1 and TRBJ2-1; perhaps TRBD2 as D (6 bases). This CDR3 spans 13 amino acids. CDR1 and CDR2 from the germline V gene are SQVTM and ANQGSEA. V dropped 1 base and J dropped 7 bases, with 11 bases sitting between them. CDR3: CSVEGREVNEQFF. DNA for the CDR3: TGCAGCGTTGAAGGGAGGGAGGTAAATGAGCAGTTCTTC.

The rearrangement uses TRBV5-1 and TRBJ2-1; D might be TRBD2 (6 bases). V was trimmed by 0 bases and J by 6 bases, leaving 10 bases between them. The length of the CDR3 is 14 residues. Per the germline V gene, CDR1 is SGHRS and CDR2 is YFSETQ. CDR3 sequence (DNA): TGCGCCAGCAGCTTGGAAGGGACTCCCAATGAGCAGTTCTTC. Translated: CASSLEGTPNEQFF.

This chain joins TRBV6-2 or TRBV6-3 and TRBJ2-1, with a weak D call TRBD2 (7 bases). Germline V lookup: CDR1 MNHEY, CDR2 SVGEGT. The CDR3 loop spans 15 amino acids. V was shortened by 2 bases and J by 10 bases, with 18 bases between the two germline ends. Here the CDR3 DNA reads TGTGCCAGCAGTTACGATCGGGGGGCTTTGGAGGAGCAGTTCTTC. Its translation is CASSYDRGALEEQFF.

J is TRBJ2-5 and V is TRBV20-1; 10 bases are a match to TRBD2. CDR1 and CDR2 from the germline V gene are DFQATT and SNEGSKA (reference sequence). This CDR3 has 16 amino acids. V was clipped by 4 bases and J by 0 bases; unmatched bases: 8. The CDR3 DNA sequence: TGCAGTGCTACCGTAGCGGGGGGTGGAAACCAAGAGACCCAGTACTTC. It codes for CSATVAGGGNQETQYF.

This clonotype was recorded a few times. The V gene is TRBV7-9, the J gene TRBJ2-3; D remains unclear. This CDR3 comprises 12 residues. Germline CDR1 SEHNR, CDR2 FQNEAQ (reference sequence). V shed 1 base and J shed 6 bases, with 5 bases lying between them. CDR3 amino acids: CASSLEYDTQYF. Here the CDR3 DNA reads TGTGCCAGCAGCTTAGAATACGATACGCAGTATTTT.

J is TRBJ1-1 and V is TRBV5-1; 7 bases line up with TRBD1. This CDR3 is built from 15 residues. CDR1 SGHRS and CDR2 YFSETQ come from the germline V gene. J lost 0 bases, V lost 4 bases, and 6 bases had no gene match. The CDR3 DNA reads TGCGCCAGCAGCGCGACACAGGGGCTGAACACTGAAGCTTTCTTT. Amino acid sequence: CASSATQGLNTEAFF. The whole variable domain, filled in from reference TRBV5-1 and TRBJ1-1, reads KAGVTQTPRYLIKTRGQQVTLSCSPISGHRSVSWYQQTPGQGLQFLFEYFSETQRNKGNFPGRFSGRQFSNSRSEMNVSTLELGDSALYLCASSATQGLNTEAFFGQGTRLTVV.

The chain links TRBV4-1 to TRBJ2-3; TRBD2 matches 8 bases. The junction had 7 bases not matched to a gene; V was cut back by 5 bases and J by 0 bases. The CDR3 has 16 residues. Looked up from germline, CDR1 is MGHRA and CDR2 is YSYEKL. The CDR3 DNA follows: TGCGCCAGCAGCGCTCGCGGGGGGCCGAGCACAGATACGCAGTATTTT. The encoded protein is CASSARGGPSTDTQYF.

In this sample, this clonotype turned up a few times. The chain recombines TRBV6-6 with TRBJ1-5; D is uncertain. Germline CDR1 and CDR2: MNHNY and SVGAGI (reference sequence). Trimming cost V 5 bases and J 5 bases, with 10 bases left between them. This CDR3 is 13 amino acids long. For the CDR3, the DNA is TGTGCCAGCAGTAATAGCGGGGATCAGCCCCAGCATTTT. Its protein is CASSNSGDQPQHF.

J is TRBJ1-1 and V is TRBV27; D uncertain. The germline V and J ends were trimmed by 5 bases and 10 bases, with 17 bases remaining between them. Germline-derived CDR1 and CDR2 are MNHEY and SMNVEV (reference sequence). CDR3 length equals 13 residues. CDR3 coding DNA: TGTGCCAGCAGTCCCGGGGTGGAGGTTAGAGCTTTCTTT. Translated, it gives CASSPGVEVRAFF.

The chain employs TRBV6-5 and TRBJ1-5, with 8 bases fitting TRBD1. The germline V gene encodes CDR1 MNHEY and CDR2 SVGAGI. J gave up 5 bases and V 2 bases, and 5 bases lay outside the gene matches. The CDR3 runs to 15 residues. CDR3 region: CASSYQGARDQPQHF. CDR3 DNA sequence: TGTGCCAGCAGTTACCAGGGGGCGAGGGATCAGCCCCAGCATTTT.

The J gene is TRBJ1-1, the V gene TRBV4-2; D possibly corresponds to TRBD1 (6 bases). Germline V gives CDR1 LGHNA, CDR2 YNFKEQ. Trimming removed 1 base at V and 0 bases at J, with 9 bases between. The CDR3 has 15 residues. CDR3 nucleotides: TGTGCCAGCAGCCAAGTGGGGGGGCTGAACACTGAAGCTTTCTTT. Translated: CASSQVGGLNTEAFF.

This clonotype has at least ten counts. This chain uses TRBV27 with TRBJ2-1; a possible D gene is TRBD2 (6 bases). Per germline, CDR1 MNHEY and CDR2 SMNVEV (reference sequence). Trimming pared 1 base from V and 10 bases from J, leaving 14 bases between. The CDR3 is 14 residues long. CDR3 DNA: TGTGCCAGCAGTTTATTACTCCCGGGGGTCGAGCAGTTCTTC. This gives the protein CASSLLLPGVEQFF.

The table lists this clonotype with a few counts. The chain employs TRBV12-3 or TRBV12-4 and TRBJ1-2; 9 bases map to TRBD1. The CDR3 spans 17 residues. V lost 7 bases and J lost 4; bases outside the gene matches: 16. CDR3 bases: TGTGCCAGCACCGGGACAGGGTCACCGGCGCTATTCTATGGCTACACCTTC. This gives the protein CASTGTGSPALFYGYTF.

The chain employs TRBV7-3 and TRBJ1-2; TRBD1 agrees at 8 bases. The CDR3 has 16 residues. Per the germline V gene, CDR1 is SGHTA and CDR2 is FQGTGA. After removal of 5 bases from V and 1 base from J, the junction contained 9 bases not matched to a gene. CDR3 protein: CASSLMTGAINYGYTF. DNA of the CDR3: TGTGCCAGCAGCCTCATGACAGGGGCCATTAACTATGGCTACACCTTC.

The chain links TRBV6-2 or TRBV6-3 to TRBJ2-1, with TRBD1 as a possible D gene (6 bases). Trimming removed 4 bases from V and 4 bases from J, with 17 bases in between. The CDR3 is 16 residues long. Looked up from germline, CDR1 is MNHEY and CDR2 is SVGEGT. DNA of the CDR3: TGTGCCAGCAGTTCTTCCGGACTGGGGGCGTACAATGAGCAGTTCTTC. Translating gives CASSSSGLGAYNEQFF.

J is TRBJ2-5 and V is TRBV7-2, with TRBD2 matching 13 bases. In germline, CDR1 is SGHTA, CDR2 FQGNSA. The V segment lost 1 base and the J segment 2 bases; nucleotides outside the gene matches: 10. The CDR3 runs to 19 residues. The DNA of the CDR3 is TGTGCCAGCAGCTTAGACTGGGCGACTAGCGGGGGGCTACAAGAGACCCAGTACTTC. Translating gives CASSLDWATSGGLQETQYF.

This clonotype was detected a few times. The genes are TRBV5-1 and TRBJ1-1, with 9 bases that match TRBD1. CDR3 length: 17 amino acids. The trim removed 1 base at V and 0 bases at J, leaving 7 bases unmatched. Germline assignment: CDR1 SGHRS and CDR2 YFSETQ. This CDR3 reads CASSLHDRGSMNTEAFF. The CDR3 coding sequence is TGCGCCAGCAGCTTGCACGACAGGGGGTCAATGAACACTGAAGCTTTCTTT.

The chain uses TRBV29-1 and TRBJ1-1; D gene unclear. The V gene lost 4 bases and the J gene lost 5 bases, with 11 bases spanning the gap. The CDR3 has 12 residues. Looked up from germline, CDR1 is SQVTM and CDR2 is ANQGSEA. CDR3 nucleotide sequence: TGCAGCGTTGCCTCGCCCACTACTGAAGCTTTCTTT. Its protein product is CSVASPTTEAFF.

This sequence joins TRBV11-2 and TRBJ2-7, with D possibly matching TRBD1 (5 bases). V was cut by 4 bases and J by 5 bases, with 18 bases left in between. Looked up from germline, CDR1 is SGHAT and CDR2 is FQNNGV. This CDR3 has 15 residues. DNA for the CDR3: TGTGCCAGCAGCTCCTCCCGCAGGGCCAGCCACGAGCAGTACGTC. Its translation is CASSSSRRASHEQYV.

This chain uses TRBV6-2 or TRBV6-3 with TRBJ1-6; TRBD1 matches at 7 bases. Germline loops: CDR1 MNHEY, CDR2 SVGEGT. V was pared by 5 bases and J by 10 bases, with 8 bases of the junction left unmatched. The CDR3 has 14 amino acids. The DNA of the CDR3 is TGTGCCAGCAGTCCCGACAGGGACACGTCACCCCTCCACTTT. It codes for CASSPDRDTSPLHF.

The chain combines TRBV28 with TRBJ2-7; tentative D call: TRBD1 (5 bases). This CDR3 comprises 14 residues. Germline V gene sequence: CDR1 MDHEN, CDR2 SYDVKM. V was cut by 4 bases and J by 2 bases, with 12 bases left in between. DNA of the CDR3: TGTGCCAGCAGTTCCCGACAGCGACCCTACGAGCAGTACGTC. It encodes CASSSRQRPYEQYV.

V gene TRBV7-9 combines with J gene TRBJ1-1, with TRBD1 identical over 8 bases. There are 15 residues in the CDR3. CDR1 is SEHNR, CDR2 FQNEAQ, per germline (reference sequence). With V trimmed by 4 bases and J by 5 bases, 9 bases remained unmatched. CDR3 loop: CASSSGQGARTEAFF. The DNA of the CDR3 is TGTGCCAGCAGCTCAGGACAGGGAGCCAGGACTGAAGCTTTCTTT.

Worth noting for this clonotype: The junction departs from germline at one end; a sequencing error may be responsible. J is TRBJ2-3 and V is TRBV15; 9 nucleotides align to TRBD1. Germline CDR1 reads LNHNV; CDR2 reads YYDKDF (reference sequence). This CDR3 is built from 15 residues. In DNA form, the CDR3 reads TGTGCCACCAGCTTTGGGACAGGGAGCACAGATATGCAGTATTTT. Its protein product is CATSFGTGSTDMQYF.

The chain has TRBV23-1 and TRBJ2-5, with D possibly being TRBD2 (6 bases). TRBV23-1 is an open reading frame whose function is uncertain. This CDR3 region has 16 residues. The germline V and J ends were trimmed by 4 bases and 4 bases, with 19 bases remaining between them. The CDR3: CASSRIPRGTVETQYF. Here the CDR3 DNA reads TGCGCCAGCAGTCGAATCCCGCGGGGAACGGTAGAGACCCAGTACTTC.

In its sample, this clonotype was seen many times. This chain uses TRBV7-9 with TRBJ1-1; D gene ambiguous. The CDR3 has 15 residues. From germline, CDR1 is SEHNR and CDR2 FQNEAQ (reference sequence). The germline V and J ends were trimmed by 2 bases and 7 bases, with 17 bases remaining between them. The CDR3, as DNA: TGTGCCAGCAGCTTAAGTCCGCGGACTGTCAGTGAAGCTTTCTTT. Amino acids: CASSLSPRTVSEAFF.

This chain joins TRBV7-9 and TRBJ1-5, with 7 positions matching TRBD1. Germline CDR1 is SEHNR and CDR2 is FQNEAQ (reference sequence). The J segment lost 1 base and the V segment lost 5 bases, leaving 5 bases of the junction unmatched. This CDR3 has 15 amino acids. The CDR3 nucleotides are TGTGCCAGCAGCCTAACAGGGGCGAGCAATCAGCCCCAGCATTTT. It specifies CASSLTGASNQPQHF.